The 25 T cell receptor beta chains in this list originate from one sample, sequenced in a study of neurological immune-mediated disorders. TCRdb independently ran MiXCR on the 5' RACE reads; one entry per CDR3 protein. Here the sample spans some 14,000 distinct CDR3 sequences, about 9.4% being singletons. The sequenced sample consisted of PBMCs. Receptor source: a woman in her forties in good health.

Ten or more counts support this clonotype. This sequence joins TRBV12-3 or TRBV12-4 and TRBJ1-2; D not resolved. The length of the CDR3 is 13 residues. V was clipped by 6 bases and J by 3 bases, with 11 bases between them. The CDR3 is CASSFVGDYGYTF. In nucleotides, the CDR3 is TGTGCCAGCAGCTTCGTGGGTGACTATGGCTACACCTTC.

This clonotype was counted a single time. The rearrangement uses TRBV20-1 and TRBJ2-2, with D possibly matching TRBD2 (7 bases). The length of the CDR3 is 16 residues. Trimming cost V 2 bases and J 7 bases, with 20 bases left between them. Per germline, CDR1 DFQATT and CDR2 SNEGSKA (reference sequence). Here the CDR3 DNA reads TGCAGTGCTAGAAAAGCCACTAGCGAAGGGGGCGGGGAGCTGTTTTTT. It translates to CSARKATSEGGGELFF.

This clonotype was recorded many times. This chain uses TRBV6-1 with TRBJ2-5; 7 nucleotides align to TRBD1. From germline, CDR1 is MNHNS and CDR2 SASEGT. V was clipped by 3 bases and J by 9 bases; unmatched bases: 10. CDR3 size: 14 residues. DNA of the CDR3: TGTGCCAGCAGTGACCGACAGGGTGGGTTGCCCCAGTACTTC. This codes for CASSDRQGGLPQYF.

This clonotype was recorded at least ten times. The V and J genes are TRBV7-9 and TRBJ2-3, with D tentatively TRBD2 (5 bases). The length of the CDR3 is 16 residues. V was shortened by 5 bases and J by 6 bases, with 21 bases between the two germline ends. Germline CDR1 is SEHNR and CDR2 is FQNEAQ (reference sequence). CDR3 loop: CASSAGRTGTVDTQYF. Written as DNA, the CDR3 is TGTGCCAGCAGCGCCGGTAGGACTGGAACAGTGGATACGCAGTATTTT. Full variable domain (missing parts from reference TRBV7-9 and TRBJ2-3): DTGVSQNPRHKITKRGQNVTFRCDPISEHNRLYWYRQTLGQGPEFLTYFQNEAQLEKSRLLSDRFSAERPKGSFSTLEIQRTEQGDSAMYLCASSAGRTGTVDTQYFGPGTRLTVL.

This clonotype was counted many times. The rearrangement links TRBV11-1 to TRBJ1-1, with no clear D. Deletions cut 6 bases from V and 0 bases from J, with 11 bases between. The CDR3 runs 14 residues. CDR1 and CDR2 (germline): SGHAT, FQDESV (reference sequence). Here the CDR3 reads CASRFSRLNTEAFF. CDR3 bases: TGTGCCAGCAGGTTCTCGCGGCTGAACACTGAAGCTTTCTTT.

This clonotype was picked up many times. J is TRBJ2-7 and V is TRBV28; D is unresolved. Germline CDR1 is MDHEN and CDR2 is SYDVKM. This CDR3 spans 13 amino acids. V was pared by 8 bases and J by 2 bases, with 13 bases between. The CDR3 bases are TGTGCCAGCCTCTCAACGCCTACCTACGAGCAGTACTTC. It encodes CASLSTPTYEQYF.

This clonotype was seen many times. This chain joins TRBV20-1 and TRBJ2-1; tentatively, D is TRBD2 (6 bases). The CDR3 totals 12 residues. V lost 8 bases, J lost 8 bases, and 16 bases lay in between. The germline V gene has CDR1 DFQATT and CDR2 SNEGSKA (reference sequence). The CDR3 reads CSSIRDSDEQFF. CDR3 nucleotide sequence: TGCAGTTCTATAAGGGACTCGGATGAGCAGTTCTTC.

This clonotype was recorded at least ten times. The chain recombines TRBV20-1 with TRBJ2-5, with 7 bases identical to TRBD1. After removal of 6 bases from V and 1 base from J, the junction contained 8 bases not matched to a gene. The CDR3 runs 14 residues. Germline V gene data show CDR1 as DFQATT and CDR2 as SNEGSKA (reference sequence). Written as DNA, the CDR3 is TGCAGTGCGCCCAGACAGGGCCCCCAAGAGACCCAGTACTTC. Its translation is CSAPRQGPQETQYF.

This clonotype was seen repeatedly, ten times or more. This chain links TRBV12-3 or TRBV12-4 with TRBJ1-2, with a weak D call TRBD1 (5 bases). V lost 6 bases, J lost 4 bases, and 15 bases lay in between. The CDR3 has 14 amino acids. The CDR3 nucleotides read TGTGCCAGCAGGCTCAGGGAGACCCGCTATGGCTACACCTTC. It yields the protein CASRLRETRYGYTF.

This clonotype appeared many times. The chain carries TRBV5-6 and TRBJ1-2; possibly TRBD1 for D (5 bases). The CDR3 has 14 amino acids. From germline, CDR1 is SGHDT and CDR2 YYEEEE. Deletions cut 1 base from V and 3 bases from J, with 10 bases between. The CDR3 DNA reads TGTGCCAGCAGCTTGCGCTCAGGGCACTATGGCTACACCTTC. It is translated as CASSLRSGHYGYTF. Supplemented by reference TRBV5-6 and TRBJ1-2, the full variable domain reads DAGVTQSPTHLIKTRGQQVTLRCSPKSGHDTVSWYQQALGQGPQFIFQYYEEEERQRGNFPDRFSGHQFPNYSSELNVNALLLGDSALYLCASSLRSGHYGYTFGSGTRLTVV.

This clonotype showed up many times. This CDR3 is CASKRENREQYF. The CDR3 DNA is TGCGCCAGTAAGCGGGAGAATAGAGAACAGTACTTC. The rearrangement links TRBV5-1 to TRBJ2-7, with 8 bases that match TRBD2. Germline loops: CDR1 SGHRS, CDR2 YFSETQ. This CDR3 region has 12 residues. J gave up 10 bases and V 8 bases, and 11 bases lay outside the gene matches.

This clonotype occurred many times. CDR3 protein: CASSQDSSGGAHEQFF. The CDR3 DNA follows: TGTGCCAGCAGCCAAGATTCTAGCGGGGGGGCTCATGAGCAGTTCTTC. V is TRBV3-1 and J is TRBJ2-1; TRBD2 aligns across 12 bases. Germline V gene sequence: CDR1 LGHDT, CDR2 YNNKEL (reference sequence). The CDR3 extends over 16 amino acids. The V and J ends lost 0 bases and 8 bases, in that order; junction bases with no gene match: 5.

Many counts were recorded for this clonotype. The V gene is TRBV20-1, the J gene TRBJ2-7; 8 bases agree with TRBD2. Germline loops: CDR1 DFQATT, CDR2 SNEGSKA (reference sequence). After removal of 1 base from V and 1 base from J, the junction contained 6 bases not matched to a gene. The CDR3 covers 15 residues. The CDR3 DNA follows: TGCAGTGCTAGAGTGGGACTAGGGCGGTCCTACGAGCAGTACTTC. Translating gives CSARVGLGRSYEQYF.

This clonotype was detected many times. The rearrangement joins TRBV5-1 to TRBJ2-7; D remains unclear. V lost 4 bases and J lost 0, with 14 bases in between. The CDR3 totals 15 residues. Germline V gene lookup returns CDR1 SGHRS and CDR2 YFSETQ. The CDR3 coding sequence is TGCGCCAGCAGCCTGGACGGCTCCAGCTCCTACGAGCAGTACTTC. Its protein is CASSLDGSSSYEQYF.

This clonotype has at least ten counts. V and J are TRBV20-1 and TRBJ2-2; TRBD2 aligns across 11 bases. Germline V gene data show CDR1 as DFQATT and CDR2 as SNEGSKA (reference sequence). This CDR3 comprises 17 residues. Trimming took 0 bases from V and 2 from J; bases not matched to a gene: 5. CDR3 coding DNA: TGCAGTGCTAGAGATCTGGGACTAGCGGTCAACACCGGGGAGCTGTTTTTT. Encoded protein: CSARDLGLAVNTGELFF.

This clonotype came up many times. The chain links TRBV12-3 or TRBV12-4 to TRBJ1-5; tentative D call: TRBD1 (5 bases). The CDR3 is 15 amino acids. V gave up 1 base and J gave up 4 bases, with 11 bases separating them. This CDR3 is CASSLGSGGNQPQHF. As DNA, the CDR3 is TGTGCCAGCAGTTTAGGTAGCGGGGGAAATCAGCCCCAGCATTTT.

This clonotype was detected ten times or more. The rearrangement uses TRBV20-1 and TRBJ2-7; possible D gene TRBD1, 6 bases. This CDR3 is built from 14 residues. In germline, CDR1 is DFQATT, CDR2 SNEGSKA (reference sequence). Trimming pared 1 base from V and 6 bases from J, leaving 16 bases between. CDR3 coding DNA: TGCAGTGCTAGAGCCTCCAGGGGCTTGGGCGAGCAGTACTTC. It codes for CSARASRGLGEQYF.

The table lists this clonotype with many counts. The J gene is TRBJ1-5, the V gene TRBV18; D perhaps matches TRBD1 (5 bases). The V end lost 2 bases, the J end lost 5 bases, and 13 bases lay between the germline ends. The CDR3 runs 15 residues. The V gene's germline CDR1 is KGHSH and CDR2 LQKENI. The CDR3 DNA follows: TGTGCCAGCTCACCAGGATCGACAGCAGATCAGCCCCAGCATTTT. Its protein is CASSPGSTADQPQHF. Filled out from reference TRBV18 and TRBJ1-5, the complete variable domain reads NAGVMQNPRHLVRRRGQEARLRCSPMKGHSHVYWYRQLPEEGLKFMVYLQKENIIDESGMPKERFSAEFPKEGPSILRIQQVVRGDSAAYFCASSPGSTADQPQHFGDGTRLSIL.

The table lists this clonotype with many counts. V and J are TRBV5-1 and TRBJ2-7; 7 bases are a match to TRBD2. The CDR3 loop spans 13 amino acids. CDR1 and CDR2 from the germline V gene are SGHRS and YFSETQ. Trimming at V came to 3 bases and at J to 4 bases, leaving 4 bases not matched to a gene. In DNA form, the CDR3 reads TGCGCCAGCAGCTCCGGGGGGTGGTACGAGCAGTACTTC. Residues: CASSSGGWYEQYF.

The chain uses TRBV29-1 and TRBJ2-7, with D perhaps TRBD2 (5 bases). The germline gives CDR1 SQVTM, CDR2 ANQGSEA. The CDR3 sequence is 12 residues long. V lost 0 bases to trimming and J lost 4 bases, with 7 bases between them. The DNA for the CDR3 is TGCAGCGTTGAAGATCGGGATTACGAGCAGTACTTC. It specifies CSVEDRDYEQYF.

Many counts were recorded for this clonotype. This chain connects TRBV5-1 to TRBJ2-3; D is unclear. V gave up 2 bases and J gave up 1 base, with 5 bases separating them. Germline lookup yields CDR1 SGHRS and CDR2 YFSETQ. The CDR3 runs 13 residues. The CDR3 nucleotides read TGCGCCAGCAGCTTCAGCGGCACAGATACGCAGTATTTT. Protein: CASSFSGTDTQYF.

This clonotype was counted ten times or more. V is TRBV30 and J is TRBJ2-2; either TRBD1 or TRBD2 may fit D (5 bases each). Germline lookup yields CDR1 GTSNPN and CDR2 SVGIG (reference sequence). The CDR3 has 13 residues. Trimming shortened V by 0 bases and J by 7 bases, and 9 bases separated the two germline ends. This CDR3 is CAWSVLGGGELFF. The CDR3 DNA sequence: TGTGCCTGGAGTGTACTTGGGGGCGGGGAGCTGTTTTTT.

The chain is built from TRBV5-6 and TRBJ1-1; D might be TRBD1 (6 bases). CDR3 length equals 14 residues. Germline V gene lookup returns CDR1 SGHDT and CDR2 YYEEEE. Trimming left V 3 bases short and J 5 bases short, with 14 bases between. The CDR3 protein is CASSSTGLGTEAFF. In nucleotides, the CDR3 is TGTGCCAGCAGCTCGACAGGACTCGGGACTGAAGCTTTCTTT.

This clonotype counts as medium-sized (0.01 to 0.1%). One end of the junction is discordant with germline, which a read error may explain. This chain connects TRBV27 to TRBJ2-7; 12 bases are a match to TRBD2. Germline V gene data show CDR1 as MNHEY and CDR2 as SMNVEV (reference sequence). This CDR3 is 14 amino acids long. This CDR3 reads CASSPAASGRAPHF. CDR3 sequence (DNA): TGTGCCAGCAGTCCGGCCGCTAGCGGGAGGGCCCCGCACTTC.

This clonotype has ten or more counts. Written as DNA, the CDR3 is TGCAGTGCCCACGGACTAACCCCCCGCGGCGAGACCCAGTACTTC. It encodes CSAHGLTPRGETQYF. V and J are TRBV20-1 and TRBJ2-5, with D tentatively TRBD2 (6 bases). The V gene lost 6 bases and the J gene lost 5 bases, with 22 bases spanning the gap. The germline CDR1 and CDR2 sequences are DFQATT and SNEGSKA (reference sequence). This CDR3 region has 15 residues.